This T cell receptor beta chain was recorded in a study of T cell changes during pregnancy in multiple sclerosis. This CDR3 spans 16 amino acids. Germline trimming cut 4 bases from V and 7 bases from J; bases unmatched to any gene: 4. The germline V gene has CDR1 MNHEY and CDR2 SMNVEV (reference sequence). Method: immunoSEQ multiplex PCR; TCRdb's copy keeps in-frame clones and lacks some. The sample has roughly 24,000 clones, roughly 84% seen once. This sequence was found in a female donor with multiple sclerosis, enrolled in a pregnancy study. The sample was CD8+ T cells from peripheral blood mononuclear cells, taken after pregnancy. The chain uses TRBV27 and TRBJ2-1; TRBD2 agrees at 16 bases. In nucleotides, the CDR3 is TGTGCCAGCAGTTCCGGGACTAGCGGGAGGGAAAATGAGCAGTTCTTC. Protein product: CASSSGTSGRENEQFF.